This entry describes one T cell receptor (beta chain). The target antigen is unknown. This entry belongs to a study of cytomegalovirus exposure and HLA in healthy donors. Findings and limits, study-wide: Using the classifier, cytomegalovirus status was reportedly diagnosed with high specificity and sensitivity. Among the CMV-associated chains, a few were confirmed in vitro as specific for CMV antigens.

Data came from immunoSEQ multiplex PCR; TCRdb stores just in-frame clones and leaves some out. The sample shows fewer than 150,000 clones, just under 85% of them seen only once. V lost 7 bases to trimming and J lost 4 bases, with 18 bases between them. The CDR3 is made up of 15 amino acids. The germline V gene encodes CDR1 SGHTA and CDR2 FQGNSA. The genes are TRBV7-2 and TRBJ2-3; the D gene is possibly TRBD2 (6 bases). The clonotype was recovered from a man aged 25-40 years in good health and CMV-seropositive. Specimen: PBMCs. CDR3 residues: CASNRRRGSSDTQYF. CDR3 in DNA: TGTGCCAGCAACCGGAGGCGGGGTAGTTCAGATACGCAGTATTTT.